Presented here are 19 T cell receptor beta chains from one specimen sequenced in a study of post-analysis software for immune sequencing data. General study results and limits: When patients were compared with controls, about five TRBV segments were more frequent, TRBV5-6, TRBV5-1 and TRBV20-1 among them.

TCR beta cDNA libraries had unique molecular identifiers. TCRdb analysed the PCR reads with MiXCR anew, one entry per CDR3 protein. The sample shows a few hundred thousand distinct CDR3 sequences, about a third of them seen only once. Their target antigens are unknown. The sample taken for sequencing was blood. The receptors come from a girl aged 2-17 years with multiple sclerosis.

CDR3 amino acids: CASSSLAGTLYNEQYF. As DNA, the CDR3 is TGCGCCAGCAGCTCGCTAGCGGGGACTTTGTACAATGAGCAGTACTTC. The chain links TRBV5-1 to TRBJ2-5, with 9 positions matching TRBD2. There are 16 residues in the CDR3. Germline V gives CDR1 SGHRS, CDR2 YFSETQ. With V trimmed by 3 bases and J by 11 bases, 17 bases remained unmatched.

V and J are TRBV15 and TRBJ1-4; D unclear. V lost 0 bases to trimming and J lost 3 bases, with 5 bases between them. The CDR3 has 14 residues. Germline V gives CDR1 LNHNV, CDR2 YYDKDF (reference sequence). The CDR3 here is CATSRDRANEKLFF. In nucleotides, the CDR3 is TGTGCCACCAGCAGAGACCGGGCTAATGAAAAACTGTTTTTT. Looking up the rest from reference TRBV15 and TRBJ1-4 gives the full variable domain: DAMVIQNPRYQVTQFGKPVTLSCSQTLNHNVMYWYQQKSSQAPKLLFHYYDKDFNNEADTPDNFQSRRPNTSFCFLDIRSPGLGDTAMYLCATSRDRANEKLFFGSGTQLSVL.

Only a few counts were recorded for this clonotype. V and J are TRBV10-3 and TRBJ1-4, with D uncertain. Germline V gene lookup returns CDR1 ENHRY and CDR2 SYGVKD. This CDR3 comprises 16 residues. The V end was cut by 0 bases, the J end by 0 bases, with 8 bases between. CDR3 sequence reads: CAISESPAATNEKLFF. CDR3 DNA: TGTGCCATCAGTGAGTCTCCCGCTGCAACTAATGAAAAACTGTTTTTT.

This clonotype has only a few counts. The CDR3 region is CASSSGQVGDIQYF. The DNA for the CDR3 is TGTGCCAGCAGTTCCGGGCAGGTTGGAGACATTCAGTACTTC. The chain uses TRBV25-1 and TRBJ2-4; D remains ambiguous. The CDR3 runs 14 residues. With 5 bases removed from V and 8 bases from J, the gap between germline ends came to 16 bases. Germline V gene data show CDR1 as MGHDK and CDR2 as SYGVNS.

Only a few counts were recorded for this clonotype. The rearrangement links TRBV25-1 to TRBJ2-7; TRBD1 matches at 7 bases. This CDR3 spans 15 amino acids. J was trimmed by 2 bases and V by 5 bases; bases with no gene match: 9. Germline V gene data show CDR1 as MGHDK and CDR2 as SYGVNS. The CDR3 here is CASSPGWDRAYEQYF. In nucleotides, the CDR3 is TGTGCCAGCAGTCCAGGCTGGGACAGAGCCTACGAGCAGTACTTC.

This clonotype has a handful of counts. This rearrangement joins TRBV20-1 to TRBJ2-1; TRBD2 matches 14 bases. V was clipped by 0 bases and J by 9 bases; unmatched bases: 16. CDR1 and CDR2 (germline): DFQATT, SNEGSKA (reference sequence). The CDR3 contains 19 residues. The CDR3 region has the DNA TGCAGTGCTAGAGATCCTTCCGGGACTAGCGGGGGTTTTCCGGGTGAGCAGTTCTTC. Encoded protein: CSARDPSGTSGGFPGEQFF.

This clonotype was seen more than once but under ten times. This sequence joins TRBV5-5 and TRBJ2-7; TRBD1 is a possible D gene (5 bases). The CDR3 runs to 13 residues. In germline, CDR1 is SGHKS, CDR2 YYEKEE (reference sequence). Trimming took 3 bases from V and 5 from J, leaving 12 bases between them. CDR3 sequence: CASSWQGRDEQYF. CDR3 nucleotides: TGTGCCAGCAGCTGGCAGGGCCGGGACGAGCAGTACTTC.

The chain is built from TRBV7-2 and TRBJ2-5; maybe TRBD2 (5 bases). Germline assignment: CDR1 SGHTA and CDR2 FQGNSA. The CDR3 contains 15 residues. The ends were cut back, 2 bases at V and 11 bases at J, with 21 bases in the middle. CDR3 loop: CASSLIQRTYNEQYF. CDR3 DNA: TGTGCCAGCAGCTTAATCCAGCGGACCTACAATGAGCAGTACTTC.

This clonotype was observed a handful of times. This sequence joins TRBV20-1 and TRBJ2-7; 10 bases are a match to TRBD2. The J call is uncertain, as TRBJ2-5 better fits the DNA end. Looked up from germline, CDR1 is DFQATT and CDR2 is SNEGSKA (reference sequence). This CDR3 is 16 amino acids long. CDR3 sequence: CSARRASGGPGETQYF. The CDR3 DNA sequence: TGCAGTGCCCGAAGGGCTAGCGGGGGTCCCGGGGAGACCCAGTACTTC.

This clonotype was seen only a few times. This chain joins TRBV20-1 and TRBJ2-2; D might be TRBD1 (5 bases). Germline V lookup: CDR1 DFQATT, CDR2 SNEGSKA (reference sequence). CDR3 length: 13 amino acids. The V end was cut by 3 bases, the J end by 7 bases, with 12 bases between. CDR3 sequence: CSASEGAGGELFF. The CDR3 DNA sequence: TGCAGTGCTAGTGAAGGGGCCGGCGGGGAGCTGTTTTTT.

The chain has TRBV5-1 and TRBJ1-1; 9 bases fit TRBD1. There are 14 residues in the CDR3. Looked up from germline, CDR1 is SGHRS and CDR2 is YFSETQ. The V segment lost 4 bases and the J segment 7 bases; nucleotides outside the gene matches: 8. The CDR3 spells CASSPNRGRGEAFF. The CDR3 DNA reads TGCGCCAGCAGCCCAAACAGGGGGCGAGGTGAAGCTTTCTTT.

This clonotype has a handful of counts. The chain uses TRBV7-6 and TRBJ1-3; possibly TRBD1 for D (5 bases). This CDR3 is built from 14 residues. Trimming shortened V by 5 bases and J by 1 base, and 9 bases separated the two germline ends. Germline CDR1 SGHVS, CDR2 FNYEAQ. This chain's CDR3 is CASSNRQSGNTIYF. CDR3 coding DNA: TGTGCCAGCAGCAATAGACAGTCTGGAAACACCATATATTTT.

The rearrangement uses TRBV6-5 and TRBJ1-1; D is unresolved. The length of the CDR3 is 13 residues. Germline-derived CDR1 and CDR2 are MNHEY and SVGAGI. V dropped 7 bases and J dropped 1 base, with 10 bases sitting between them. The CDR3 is CASTEVGNTEAFF. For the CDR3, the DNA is TGTGCCAGCACGGAGGTCGGGAACACTGAAGCTTTCTTT.

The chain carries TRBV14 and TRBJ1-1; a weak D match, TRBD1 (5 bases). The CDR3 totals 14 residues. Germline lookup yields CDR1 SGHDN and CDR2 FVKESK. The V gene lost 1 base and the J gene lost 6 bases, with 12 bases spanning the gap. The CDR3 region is CASSQGGGVPEAFF. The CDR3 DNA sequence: TGTGCCAGCAGCCAAGGAGGAGGGGTCCCTGAAGCTTTCTTT.

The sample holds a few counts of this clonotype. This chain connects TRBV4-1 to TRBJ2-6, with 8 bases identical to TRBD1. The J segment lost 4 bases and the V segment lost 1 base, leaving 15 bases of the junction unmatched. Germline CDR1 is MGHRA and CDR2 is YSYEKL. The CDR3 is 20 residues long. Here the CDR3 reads CASSQVWATDRARGANVLTF. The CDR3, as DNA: TGCGCCAGCAGCCAAGTTTGGGCTACGGACAGGGCTCGAGGGGCCAACGTCCTGACTTTC.

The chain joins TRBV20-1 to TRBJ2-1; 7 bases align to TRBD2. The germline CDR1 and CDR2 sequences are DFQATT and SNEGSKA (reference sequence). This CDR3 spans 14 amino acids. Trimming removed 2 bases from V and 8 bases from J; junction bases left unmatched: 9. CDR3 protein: CSARPGGIRYEQFF. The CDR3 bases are TGCAGTGCTAGACCCGGGGGGATTAGATATGAGCAGTTCTTC.

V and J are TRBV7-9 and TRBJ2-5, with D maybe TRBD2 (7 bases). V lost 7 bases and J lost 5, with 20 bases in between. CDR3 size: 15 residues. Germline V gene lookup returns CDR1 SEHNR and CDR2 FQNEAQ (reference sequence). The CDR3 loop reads CASIPGAGDLETQYF. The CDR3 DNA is TGTGCCAGCATCCCGGGGGCGGGGGATTTGGAGACCCAGTACTTC.

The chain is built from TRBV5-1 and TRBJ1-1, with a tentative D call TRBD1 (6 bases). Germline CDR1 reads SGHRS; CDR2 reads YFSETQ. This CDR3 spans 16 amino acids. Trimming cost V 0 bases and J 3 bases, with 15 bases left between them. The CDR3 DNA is TGCGCCAGCAGCTTGGGTCAGGGGCGAGCGGACACTGAAGCTTTCTTT. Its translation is CASSLGQGRADTEAFF.

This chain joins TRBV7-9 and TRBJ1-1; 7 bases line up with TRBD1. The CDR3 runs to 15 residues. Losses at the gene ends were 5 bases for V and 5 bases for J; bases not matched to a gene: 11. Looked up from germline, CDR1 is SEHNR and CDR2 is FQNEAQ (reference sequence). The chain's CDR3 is CASSPQTGRRTEAFF. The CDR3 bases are TGTGCCAGCAGCCCACAGACAGGGAGGCGAACTGAAGCTTTCTTT.